This T cell receptor beta chain was captured by sequencing in a study of shared clonotypes between healthy human individuals. Findings and caveats of the study: Clonotype sharing levels among donors were expected to vary with sequencing depth.

Terminally differentiated effector memory CD45RA+ cells were excluded by CCR7 positive selection of CD45RO-negative cells. Each of the donors was a healthy adult who was HIV-negative and had not had a recent acute infection or vaccination. Notes on this clone: Its target is not known.

Deep-level assay runs were performed. Sequencing used immunoSEQ multiplex PCR; TCRdb keeps in-frame clones, though not all of them. In the table there are about 700,000 clones, around 90% of which are singletons. Sample: naive CD8+ T cells sorted from blood. This clonotype was obtained from a man under 40 in good health.

CDR3 DNA: TGTGCCAGCAGCTTTAGCGGGGGGTCCTACAATGAGCAGTTCTTC. The encoded protein is CASSFSGGSYNEQFF. The chain joins TRBV5-4 to TRBJ2-1, with 10 positions matching TRBD2. CDR1 SGHNT and CDR2 YYREEE come from the germline V gene (reference sequence). Trimming removed 2 bases from V and 1 base from J; junction bases left unmatched: 0. CDR3 length: 15 residues. The full variable domain, its missing parts supplied by reference TRBV5-4 and TRBJ2-1, is ETGVTQSPTHLIKTRGQQVTLRCSSQSGHNTVSWYQQALGQGPQFIFQYYREEENGRGNFPPRFSGLQFPNYSSELNVNALELDDSALYLCASSFSGGSYNEQFFGPGTRLTVL.